The next 16 T cell receptor beta chains were all read from a single sample in a study of Ad26.COV2.S vaccination and SARS-CoV-2 variants. Profiling relied on immunoSEQ multiplex PCR, and the TCRdb table lists in-frame clones only, not all of them. Here the sample spans 350,000 to 450,000 clones, 75% to 90% being singletons. The treatment was: roughly 18 received Ad26.COV2.S at low or high dose, single or two shots; about 5 received placebo; per-sample allocation not given. Vaccine and placebo recipients were sampled on day 63 after the first injection. Sample: peripheral blood, taken in a trial of Ad26.COV2.S vaccine versus placebo. These receptors came from a person aged 18-65 years who received the Ad26.COV2.S COVID-19 vaccine or a placebo.

V is TRBV2 and J is TRBJ1-4, with D tentatively TRBD1 (5 bases). Trimming stripped 6 bases from V and 0 bases from J, with 11 bases between. Germline V CDR1 and CDR2: SNHLY, FYNNEI. The CDR3 totals 15 residues. The DNA of the CDR3 is TGTGCCAGCAGCCTACAGGATCCAACTAATGAAAAACTGTTTTTT. Its protein product is CASSLQDPTNEKLFF.

The chain carries TRBV5-1 and TRBJ1-6; D gene ambiguous. The germline V gene has CDR1 SGHRS and CDR2 YFSETQ. This CDR3 has 13 amino acids. Trimming left V 4 bases short and J 4 bases short, with 6 bases between. CDR3 DNA sequence: TGCGCCAGCAGCCCAGGATATAATTCACCCCTCCACTTT. It translates to CASSPGYNSPLHF.

The chain employs TRBV9 and TRBJ2-1; 9 bases are shared with TRBD1. The CDR3 covers 16 residues. V gave up 3 bases and J gave up 1 base; unmatched junction bases: 5. Looked up from germline, CDR1 is SGDLS and CDR2 is YYNGEE. The CDR3 DNA sequence: TGTGCCAGCAGCGCTAGACAGGGGGGGTCCTACAATGAGCAGTTCTTC. This codes for CASSARQGGSYNEQFF.

The gene calls are TRBV5-5 and TRBJ2-1; D perhaps matches TRBD2 (5 bases). This CDR3 is built from 15 residues. The germline gives CDR1 SGHKS, CDR2 YYEKEE (reference sequence). V was trimmed by 0 bases and J by 4 bases, leaving 11 bases between them. The CDR3: CASSLVTGTYNEQFF. The CDR3 coding sequence is TGTGCCAGCAGCTTGGTTACGGGAACTTACAATGAGCAGTTCTTC.

This clone appeared a single time. V gene TRBV7-9 combines with J gene TRBJ1-2; tentative D call: TRBD1 (5 bases). The germline gives CDR1 SEHNR, CDR2 FQNEAQ (reference sequence). CDR3 length: 13 amino acids. Trimming took off 2 bases at V and 2 bases at J, with 6 bases between the two ends. The CDR3 sequence: CASSLQGNYGYTF. DNA of the CDR3: TGTGCCAGCAGCTTACAGGGAAACTATGGCTACACCTTC.

This clone was seen a handful of times. The chain combines TRBV6-5 with TRBJ1-2; 9 bases are a match to TRBD1. CDR1 and CDR2 (germline): MNHEY, SVGAGI. The CDR3 loop spans 14 amino acids. V dropped 0 bases and J dropped 7; count of bases not matched to a gene: 3. Written as DNA, the CDR3 is TGTGCCAGCAGTTACTCGGGACAGGGCTTTGGCTACACCTTC. It yields the protein CASSYSGQGFGYTF.

The V gene is TRBV4-1, the J gene TRBJ2-7; D gene ambiguous. The ends were cut back, 2 bases at V and 4 bases at J, with 12 bases in the middle. Germline V gene sequence: CDR1 MGHRA, CDR2 YSYEKL. CDR3 length: 14 amino acids. DNA for the CDR3: TGCGCCAGCAGCCAAATAGGACGCCTGTACGAGCAGTACTTC. Amino acid sequence: CASSQIGRLYEQYF.

The chain couples TRBV7-2 to TRBJ2-2, with TRBD2 matching 8 bases. The V and J ends lost 0 bases and 6 bases, in that order; junction bases with no gene match: 6. The CDR3 has 16 residues. The germline CDR1 and CDR2 sequences are SGHTA and FQGNSA. The CDR3 spells CASSLAGLGAPGELFF. CDR3 bases: TGTGCCAGCAGCTTAGCGGGACTAGGGGCCCCCGGGGAGCTGTTTTTT.

CDR3 bases: TGTGCCAGTAGTCCAGGGGCTAGCGGGAGGCCATTAGCCAAAAACATTCAGTACTTC. It translates to CASSPGASGRPLAKNIQYF. V and J are TRBV19 and TRBJ2-4; 11 bases match TRBD2. The CDR3 totals 19 residues. The germline gives CDR1 LNHDA, CDR2 SQIVND (reference sequence). With V trimmed by 5 bases and J by 0 bases, 12 bases remained unmatched. The variable domain in full, completed from reference TRBV19 and TRBJ2-4, reads DGGITQSPKYLFRKEGQNVTLSCEQNLNHDAMYWYRQDPGQGLRLIYYSQIVNDFQKGDIAEGYSVSREKKESFPLTVTSAQKNPTAFYLCASSPGASGRPLAKNIQYFGAGTRLSVL.

The chain is built from TRBV7-3 and TRBJ2-1; the match to TRBD1 covers 9 bases. The CDR3 is 15 amino acids. V dropped 4 bases and J dropped 8; count of bases not matched to a gene: 9. From germline, CDR1 is SGHTA and CDR2 FQGTGA. The CDR3 region has the DNA TGTGCCAGCAGCTCAACTCCGGGACAGGGCTATGAGCAGTTCTTC. As protein: CASSSTPGQGYEQFF.

The rearrangement joins TRBV9 to TRBJ2-1; perhaps TRBD2 as D (6 bases). The CDR3 covers 17 residues. Trimming removed 1 base at V and 6 bases at J, with 20 bases between. CDR1 is SGDLS and CDR2 is YYNGEE in the germline V gene. The DNA for the CDR3 is TGTGCCAGCAGCGTATATGGCGAAGGGAGGATCGGCAATGAGCAGTTCTTC. Translated, it gives CASSVYGEGRIGNEQFF.

The V and J genes are TRBV14 and TRBJ2-2; TRBD2 might be the D (5 bases). The CDR3 totals 14 residues. The V and J ends lost 3 bases and 8 bases respectively, with 13 bases between them. Germline CDR1 SGHDN, CDR2 FVKESK. The DNA of the CDR3 is TGTGCCAGCAGCCAGGTCGGCAGACTAGGGGAGCTGTTTTTT. It encodes CASSQVGRLGELFF. Complete variable domain (other parts from reference TRBV14 and TRBJ2-2): EAGVTQFPSHSVIEKGQTVTLRCDPISGHDNLYWYRRVMGKEIKFLLHFVKESKQDESGMPNNRFLAERTGGTYSTLKVQPAELEDSGVYFCASSQVGRLGELFFGEGSRLTVL.

V is TRBV6-6 and J is TRBJ2-2; D remains ambiguous. CDR3 size: 15 residues. Germline V lookup: CDR1 MNHNY, CDR2 SVGAGI (reference sequence). V was pared by 4 bases and J by 6 bases, with 15 bases between. DNA for the CDR3: TGTGCCAGCAGTTGGGGTCAGCAGAAGGCCGGGGAGCTGTTTTTT. Its translation is CASSWGQQKAGELFF.

The rearrangement uses TRBV30 and TRBJ2-1; the D gene could be TRBD1 or TRBD2 (5 bases each). Germline CDR1 GTSNPN, CDR2 SVGIG (reference sequence). CDR3 length equals 16 residues. Trimming shortened V by 0 bases and J by 4 bases, and 16 bases separated the two germline ends. CDR3 amino acids: CAWSVGVGVGYNEQFF. In DNA form, the CDR3 reads TGTGCCTGGAGTGTAGGGGTGGGAGTGGGTTACAATGAGCAGTTCTTC.

This chain uses TRBV3-1 (or the pseudogene TRBV3-2) with TRBJ2-7; 14 bases fit TRBD2. After removal of 0 bases from V and 5 bases from J, the junction contained 3 bases not matched to a gene. The CDR3 runs 16 residues. CDR1 and CDR2 from the germline V gene are LGHDT and YNNKEL (reference sequence). Here the CDR3 reads CASSQEGTSGRNEQYF. The CDR3 DNA sequence: TGTGCCAGCAGCCAAGAGGGGACTAGCGGGAGAAACGAGCAGTACTTC.

The CDR3 DNA follows: TGTGCCAGCAGTTTAAAGTTTTCCGGGGAGCTGTTTTTT. Its protein product is CASSLKFSGELFF. J is TRBJ2-2 and V is TRBV27, with D hard to call. Trimming stripped 2 bases from V and 6 bases from J, with 7 bases between. Per the germline V gene, CDR1 is MNHEY and CDR2 is SMNVEV (reference sequence). CDR3 size: 13 residues.